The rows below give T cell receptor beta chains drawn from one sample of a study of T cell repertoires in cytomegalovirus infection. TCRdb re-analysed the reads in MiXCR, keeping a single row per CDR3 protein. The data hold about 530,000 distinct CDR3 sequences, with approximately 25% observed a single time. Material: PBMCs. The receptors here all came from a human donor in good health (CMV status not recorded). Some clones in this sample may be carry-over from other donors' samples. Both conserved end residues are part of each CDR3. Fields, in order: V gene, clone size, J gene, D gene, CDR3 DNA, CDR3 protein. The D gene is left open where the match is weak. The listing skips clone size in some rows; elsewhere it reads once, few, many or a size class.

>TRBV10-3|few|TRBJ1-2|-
TGTGCCATCAGTGACAGTTCTAACTATGGCTACACCTTC
CAISDSSNYGYTF
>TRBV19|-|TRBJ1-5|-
TGTGCCAGTAGTATCCTTCAAACAACCGGGGGGGGCGACCAGCCCCAGCATTTT
CASSILQTTGGGDQPQHF
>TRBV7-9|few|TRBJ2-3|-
TGTGCCAGCAGCTTAATCCCAGGAGGCACAGATACGCAGTATTTT
CASSLIPGGTDTQYF
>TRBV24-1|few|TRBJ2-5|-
TGTGCCACCAGTGATTCCCGGGACTTTCAAGAGACCCAGTACTTC
CATSDSRDFQETQYF
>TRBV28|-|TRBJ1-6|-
TGTGCCAGCAGTCCGCAGGGATATAATTCACCCCTCCACTTT
CASSPQGYNSPLHF
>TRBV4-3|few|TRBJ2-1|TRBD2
TGCGCCAGCAGCCAACGGACTAGCGGAGATTCCTCCTACAATGAGCAGTTCTTC
CASSQRTSGDSSYNEQFF
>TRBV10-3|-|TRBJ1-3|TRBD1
TGTGCCATCAGTGACCCCGGACAGGGAACTGGAAACACCATATATTTT
CAISDPGQGTGNTIYF
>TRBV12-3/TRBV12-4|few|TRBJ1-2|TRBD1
TGTGCCAGCAGTTTGGGGAGGGGGCCGGGTGGCTACACCTTC
CASSLGRGPGGYTF
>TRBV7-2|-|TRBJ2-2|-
TGTGCCAGCAGGATTGGAGCCCGAAACACCGGGGAGCTGTTTTTT
CASRIGARNTGELFF
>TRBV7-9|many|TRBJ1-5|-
TGTGCCAGCAGCTCCATTATAGGGCAGCCCCAGCATTTT
CASSSIIGQPQHF
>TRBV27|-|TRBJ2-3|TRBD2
TGTGCCAGCAGCCGGGGACCAGGGCGGGAGGAACATACGCAGTATTTT
CASSRGPGREEHTQYF
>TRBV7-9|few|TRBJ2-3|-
TGTGCCAGCAGCTGGGCCACCGCAGATACGCAGTATTTT
CASSWATADTQYF
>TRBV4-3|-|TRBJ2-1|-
TGCGCCAGCAGCCAGCTGGCTCTAGTGAGTGAGCAGTTCTTC
CASSQLALVSEQFF
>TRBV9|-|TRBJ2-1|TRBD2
TGTGCCAGCAGCGTAGCGGGAGGGTCGTACAATGAGCAGTTCTTC
CASSVAGGSYNEQFF
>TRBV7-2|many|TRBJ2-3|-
TGTGCCAGCAGCTTACCAGGATACACAGATACGCAGTATTTT
CASSLPGYTDTQYF
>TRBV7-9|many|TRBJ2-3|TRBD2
TGTGCCAGCAGCTCCGACCCCGGACTAGCGGGTTACACTAGCACAGATACGCAGTATTTT
CASSSDPGLAGYTSTDTQYF
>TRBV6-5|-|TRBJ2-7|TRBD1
TGTGCCAGCAGTCCCTGTTGTAGGGGACAGGGAGCCTACGAGCAGTACTTC
CASSPCCRGQGAYEQYF
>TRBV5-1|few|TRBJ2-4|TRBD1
TGCGCCAGCAGCCTGGGACAGGTTAAAAACATTCAGTACTTC
CASSLGQVKNIQYF
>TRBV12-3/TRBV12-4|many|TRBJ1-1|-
TGTGCCAGCAGTTTTAGCAATGAAGCTTTCTTT
CASSFSNEAFF
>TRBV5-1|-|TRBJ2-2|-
TGCGCCAGCAGCTTGGACAGACCGACCGGGGAGCTGTTTTTT
CASSLDRPTGELFF
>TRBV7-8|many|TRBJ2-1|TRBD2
TGTGCCAGCAGCTTAGCTGGTCTAGCGGGAGGCGGTGAGCAGTTCTTC
CASSLAGLAGGGEQFF
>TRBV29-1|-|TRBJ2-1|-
TGCAGCGTTGAGGGACCCACGGAGGAGCAGTTCTTC
CSVEGPTEEQFF
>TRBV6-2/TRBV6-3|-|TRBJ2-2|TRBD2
TGTGCCAGCAGACAAAGCGGGACTCACACCGGGGAGCTGTTTTTT
CASRQSGTHTGELFF
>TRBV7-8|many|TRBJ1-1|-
TGTGCCAGCAGCAAACAGCCTGGAACTGAAGCTTTCTTT
CASSKQPGTEAFF
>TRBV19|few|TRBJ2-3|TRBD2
TGTGCCAGTAGTAAGCGGGGGGTGGCGTATACAGATACGCAGTATTTT
CASSKRGVAYTDTQYF
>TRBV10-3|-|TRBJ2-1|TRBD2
TGTGCCATCAGTCCGGGACTAGCGGGAGGGGAGGCCTACAATGAGCAGTTCTTC
CAISPGLAGGEAYNEQFF
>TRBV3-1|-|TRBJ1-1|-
TGTGCCAGCAGCCTAAATGGAGGGGGGCTCGAGAACACTGAAGCTTTCTTT
CASSLNGGGLENTEAFF
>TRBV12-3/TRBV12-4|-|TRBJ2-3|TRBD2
TGTGCCAGCAGCCGCAGACTAGCGGGGGGAGATACGCAGTATTTT
CASSRRLAGGDTQYF
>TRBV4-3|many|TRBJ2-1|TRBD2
TGCGCCAGCAGCCAAGGACTAGCGGGGTACAATGAGCAGTTCTTC
CASSQGLAGYNEQFF
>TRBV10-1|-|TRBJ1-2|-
TGCGCCAGCAGTGAGTCTAGGGACGGACGTAACTATGGCTACACCTTC
CASSESRDGRNYGYTF
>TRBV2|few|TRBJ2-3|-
TGTGCCAGCAACATTGCGGGGCGCACAGATACGCAGTATTTT
CASNIAGRTDTQYF
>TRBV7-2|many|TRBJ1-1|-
TGTGCCAGCAGCGTCATCGGGTACACTGAAGCTTTCTTT
CASSVIGYTEAFF
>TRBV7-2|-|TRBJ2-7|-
TGTGCCAGCAGCTTAGCGAAAGAGCAGTACTTC
CASSLAKEQYF
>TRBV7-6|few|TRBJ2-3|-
TGTGCCAGCAACCCCCGGCGGGATGGCGCAGATACGCAGTATTTT
CASNPRRDGADTQYF
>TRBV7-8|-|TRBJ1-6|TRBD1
TGTGCCAGCAGGTTCGGGACAGGGTGGTCACCCCTCCACTTT
CASRFGTGWSPLHF
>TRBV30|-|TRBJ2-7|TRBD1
TGTGCCTGGGACAAGGCAGGGACAGGGCGCTCCTACGAGCAGTACTTC
CAWDKAGTGRSYEQYF
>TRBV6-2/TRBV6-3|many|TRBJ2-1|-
TGTGCCAGCAGTGGGGATAGGTCCTACAATGAGCAGTTCTTC
CASSGDRSYNEQFF
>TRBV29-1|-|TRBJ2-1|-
TGCAGCGGGAGTAGGGACCTTCGGAATGAGCAGTTCTTC
CSGSRDLRNEQFF
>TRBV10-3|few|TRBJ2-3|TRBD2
TGTGCCATCAGTGAGGGGACTAGCGGGAATACGCAGTATTTT
CAISEGTSGNTQYF
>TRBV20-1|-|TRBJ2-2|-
TGCAGTGCTAGAGTCTCCGGGACAAAGAACACCGGGGAGCTGTTTTTT
CSARVSGTKNTGELFF
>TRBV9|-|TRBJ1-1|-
TGTGCCAGCAGCGTAGGTAACGGACTGATGAACACTGAAGCTTTCTTT
CASSVGNGLMNTEAFF
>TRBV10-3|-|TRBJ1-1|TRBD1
TGTGCCATCGACAGGGGGAGGAACACTGAAGCTTTCTTT
CAIDRGRNTEAFF
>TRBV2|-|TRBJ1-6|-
TGTGCCAGCAAAGGAGGCACGGAGAATTCACCCCTCCACTTT
CASKGGTENSPLHF
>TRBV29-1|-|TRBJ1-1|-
TGCAGCGTGCTGGATCCTGAAGCTTTCTTT
CSVLDPEAFF
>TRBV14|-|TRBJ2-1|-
TGTGCCAGCAGCCAAGACTGGGGCGCGGATGAGCAGTTCTTC
CASSQDWGADEQFF
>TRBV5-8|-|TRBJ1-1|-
TGTGCCAGCAGCTTGGCGTCGGCTCTGAACACTGAAGCTTTCTTT
CASSLASALNTEAFF
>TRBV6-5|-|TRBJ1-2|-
TGTGCCAGCAGTCAACCGGGACGGAACTATGGCTACACCTTC
CASSQPGRNYGYTF
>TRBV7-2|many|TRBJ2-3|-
TGTGCCAGCAGCCGGTCATGGGAATCGGCAGATACGCAGTATTTT
CASSRSWESADTQYF
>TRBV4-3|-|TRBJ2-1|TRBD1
TGCGCCAGCAGCCGTGGGACAGGGGGAAGGGATGAGCAGTTCTTC
CASSRGTGGRDEQFF